This passage covers 19 T cell receptor beta chains from one sample sequenced in a study of immune evolution from preneoplasia to lung adenocarcinoma. The repertoire was sequenced with immunoSEQ multiplex PCR; TCRdb's copy has only in-frame clones and lacks some. The sample contains 25,000 or so clones, just under 75% of which appear only once. The sequenced material came from FFPE invasive lung adenocarcinoma tissue. The receptors here all came from a person between 55 and 70 years old with invasive lung adenocarcinoma. Some clones in this sample may be carry-over from other donors' samples.

The rearrangement uses TRBV28 and TRBJ1-4; no definite D call. The V gene's germline CDR1 is MDHEN and CDR2 SYDVKM. This CDR3 is 14 amino acids long. Between the trimmed V and J ends, which lost 8 bases and 6 bases, there was a span of 16 bases. The CDR3 nucleotides are TGTGCCAGCTCATCCGGGAACGCTGATGAAAAACTGTTTTTT. This encodes CASSSGNADEKLFF. Full variable domain (missing parts from reference TRBV28 and TRBJ1-4): DVKVTQSSRYLVKRTGEKVFLECVQDMDHENMFWYRQDPGLGLRLIYFSYDVKMKEKGDIPEGYSVSREKKERFSLILESASTNQTSMYLCASSSGNADEKLFFGSGTQLSVL.

The chain combines TRBV30 with TRBJ1-5; weak D call: TRBD1 (5 bases). There are 13 residues in the CDR3. Germline V gives CDR1 GTSNPN, CDR2 SVGIG (reference sequence). With 5 bases removed from V and 4 bases from J, the gap between germline ends came to 12 bases. The CDR3 DNA reads as TGTGCCTGGGGGGGACGGGGGAATCAGCCCCAGCATTTT. Translated: CAWGGRGNQPQHF. Based on the CDR3 plus reference TRBV30 and TRBJ1-5, the full variable domain is SQTIHQWPATLVQPVGSPLSLECTVEGTSNPNLYWYRQAAGRGLQLLFYSVGIGQISSEVPQNLSASRPQDRQFILSSKKLLLSDSGFYLCAWGGRGNQPQHFGDGTRLSIL.

The gene calls are TRBV6-5 and TRBJ2-7; tentatively, D is TRBD2 (5 bases). The CDR3 covers 13 residues. Trimming took 8 bases from V and 2 from J, leaving 13 bases between them. Germline CDR1 and CDR2: MNHEY and SVGAGI. The CDR3 here is CASPRGPAYEQYF. The DNA of the CDR3 is TGTGCCAGCCCGCGAGGGCCAGCCTACGAGCAGTACTTC.

The CDR3 DNA is TGTGCCAGCAGCCGCCAGGGGGCCCACACTGAAGCTTTCTTT. It encodes CASSRQGAHTEAFF. The chain has TRBV6-6 and TRBJ1-1; 8 nucleotides match TRBD1. The V gene end was trimmed by 6 bases and the J gene end by 3 bases; junction bases not matched to a gene: 6. The CDR3 loop spans 14 amino acids. Germline-derived CDR1 and CDR2 are MNHNY and SVGAGI (reference sequence).

This clone was seen a few times. CDR3 nucleotides: TGCGCCAGCAGCTTGACTCCCGGTTCAAGAGAGCAGTACTTC. It is translated as CASSLTPGSREQYF. The J gene is TRBJ2-7, the V gene TRBV5-1; D is unclear. Germline CDR1 and CDR2: SGHRS and YFSETQ. Trimming removed 1 base from V and 7 bases from J, with 15 bases in between. CDR3 length: 14 residues.

The chain joins TRBV28 to TRBJ2-1; a possible D gene is TRBD1 (6 bases). Trimming shortened V by 4 bases and J by 4 bases, and 17 bases separated the two germline ends. The CDR3 covers 16 residues. Germline V gives CDR1 MDHEN, CDR2 SYDVKM. The CDR3 coding sequence is TGTGCCAGCAGTTCCCCCCTCGACAGGAAATACAATGAGCAGTTCTTC. Translation gives CASSSPLDRKYNEQFF.

This chain joins TRBV7-8 and TRBJ2-1; TRBD2 matches 9 bases. The CDR3 consists of 17 residues. The germline CDR1 and CDR2 sequences are SGHVS and FQNEAQ. V was pared by 0 bases and J by 4 bases, with 7 bases of the junction left unmatched. CDR3 protein: CASSLAPAGGHYNEQFF. Written as DNA, the CDR3 is TGTGCCAGCAGCTTAGCCCCAGCGGGAGGTCATTACAATGAGCAGTTCTTC.

The rearrangement links TRBV9 to TRBJ1-2; tentatively, D is TRBD1 (5 bases). Trimming removed 4 bases at V and 4 bases at J, with 11 bases between. The length of the CDR3 is 13 residues. The germline gives CDR1 SGDLS, CDR2 YYNGEE. CDR3 bases: TGTGCCAGCAGCCAAACAGGAGCCTATGGCTACACCTTC. This codes for CASSQTGAYGYTF.

The CDR3 nucleotides are TGTGCCAGCAGTTTATGGGACGAAGCCTCTTACGAGCAGTACTTC. Protein: CASSLWDEASYEQYF. The chain carries TRBV28 and TRBJ2-7, with D hard to call. The CDR3 is 15 residues long. In germline, CDR1 is MDHEN, CDR2 SYDVKM. Trimming left V 0 bases short and J 4 bases short, with 13 bases between. Filled out from reference TRBV28 and TRBJ2-7, the complete variable domain reads DVKVTQSSRYLVKRTGEKVFLECVQDMDHENMFWYRQDPGLGLRLIYFSYDVKMKEKGDIPEGYSVSREKKERFSLILESASTNQTSMYLCASSLWDEASYEQYFGPGTRLTVT.

This sequence joins TRBV19 and TRBJ2-7; tentative D call: TRBD1 (6 bases). V shed 3 bases and J shed 2 bases, with 14 bases lying between them. Germline V gene data show CDR1 as LNHDA and CDR2 as SQIVND (reference sequence). This CDR3 comprises 15 residues. CDR3 region: CASSIKGTTAYEQYF. Here the CDR3 DNA reads TGTGCCAGTAGTATCAAGGGGACAACAGCCTACGAGCAGTACTTC. The full variable domain, completed using reference TRBV19 and TRBJ2-7, is DGGITQSPKYLFRKEGQNVTLSCEQNLNHDAMYWYRQDPGQGLRLIYYSQIVNDFQKGDIAEGYSVSREKKESFPLTVTSAQKNPTAFYLCASSIKGTTAYEQYFGPGTRLTVT.

The rearrangement links TRBV5-1 to TRBJ2-2; TRBD2 matches at 15 bases. Germline CDR1 and CDR2: SGHRS and YFSETQ. The V segment lost 3 bases and the J segment 6 bases; nucleotides outside the gene matches: 9. The CDR3 has 18 amino acids. CDR3 loop: CASSSGTSGRMRAGELFF. CDR3 nucleotides: TGCGCCAGCAGCTCCGGGACTAGCGGGAGGATGAGAGCCGGGGAGCTGTTTTTT.

The chain links TRBV18 to TRBJ2-7, with TRBD2 identical over 14 bases. The germline CDR1 and CDR2 sequences are KGHSH and LQKENI. Losses at the gene ends were 5 bases for V and 3 bases for J; bases not matched to a gene: 3. This CDR3 is built from 15 residues. In nucleotides, the CDR3 is TGTGCCAGCTCAAAAGGGACTAGCGGGAGCTACGAGCAGTACTTC. This gives the protein CASSKGTSGSYEQYF.

The chain joins TRBV2 to TRBJ1-2; unclear D gene. This CDR3 is built from 13 residues. Trimming removed 7 bases from V and 7 bases from J, with 16 bases in between. Germline CDR1 reads SNHLY; CDR2 reads FYNNEI. CDR3 in amino acids: CASTLPPGAGYTF. The CDR3 region has the DNA TGTGCCAGCACACTCCCCCCGGGCGCTGGCTACACCTTC.

A single count supports this clone. The V gene is TRBV11-2, the J gene TRBJ1-1; TRBD1 agrees at 8 bases. Germline CDR1 SGHAT, CDR2 FQNNGV. The CDR3 spans 16 residues. The J segment lost 1 base and the V segment lost 5 bases, leaving 9 bases of the junction unmatched. The CDR3 loop reads CASSPSTGAGNTEAFF. CDR3 nucleotide sequence: TGTGCCAGCAGCCCATCGACAGGGGCCGGGAACACTGAAGCTTTCTTT.

The chain uses TRBV4-1 and TRBJ2-7; the D is unclear. Germline CDR1 and CDR2: MGHRA and YSYEKL. Deletions cut 0 bases from V and 0 bases from J, with 12 bases between. The CDR3 has 16 residues. The CDR3 loop is CASSQERSQASYEQYF. In DNA form, the CDR3 reads TGCGCCAGCAGCCAAGAGCGAAGCCAAGCCTCCTACGAGCAGTACTTC.

This sequence joins TRBV19 and TRBJ2-5; 7 bases map to TRBD2. CDR1 is LNHDA, CDR2 SQIVND, per germline (reference sequence). With 7 bases clipped from V and 5 bases from J, the junction kept 13 bases outside the gene matches. The CDR3 length is 15 residues. The DNA of the CDR3 is TGTGCCAGTAAGCGGGTAGCGGGTGGTCCCGAGACCCAGTACTTC. This encodes CASKRVAGGPETQYF. The whole variable domain, filled in from reference TRBV19 and TRBJ2-5, reads DGGITQSPKYLFRKEGQNVTLSCEQNLNHDAMYWYRQDPGQGLRLIYYSQIVNDFQKGDIAEGYSVSREKKESFPLTVTSAQKNPTAFYLCASKRVAGGPETQYFGPGTRLLVL.

The V gene is TRBV7-8, the J gene TRBJ2-7; tentatively, D is TRBD2 (6 bases). Looked up from germline, CDR1 is SGHVS and CDR2 is FQNEAQ. Between the trimmed V and J ends, which lost 6 bases and 2 bases, there was a span of 14 bases. This CDR3 is built from 14 residues. CDR3 nucleotides: TGTGCCAGCAGGCCCGGGACTCTGGCCTACGAGCAGTACTTC. Its protein product is CASRPGTLAYEQYF.

The chain couples TRBV7-9 to TRBJ1-2, with D maybe TRBD1 (5 bases). The germline V gene encodes CDR1 SEHNR and CDR2 FQNEAQ (reference sequence). The V end lost 5 bases, the J end lost 3 bases, and 16 bases lay between the germline ends. This CDR3 contains 15 residues. The CDR3: CASSERGRRDYGYTF. DNA for the CDR3: TGTGCCAGCAGCGAAAGGGGACGAAGGGACTATGGCTACACCTTC.

The V call is TRBV5-4, the J call TRBJ1-1, with 10 bases identical to TRBD1. The germline CDR1 and CDR2 sequences are SGHNT and YYREEE (reference sequence). The CDR3 extends over 14 amino acids. Trimming removed 3 bases from V and 10 bases from J; junction bases left unmatched: 9. This CDR3 is CASSYQDRGTGAFF. CDR3 bases: TGTGCCAGCAGCTACCAGGACAGGGGGACAGGAGCTTTCTTT.